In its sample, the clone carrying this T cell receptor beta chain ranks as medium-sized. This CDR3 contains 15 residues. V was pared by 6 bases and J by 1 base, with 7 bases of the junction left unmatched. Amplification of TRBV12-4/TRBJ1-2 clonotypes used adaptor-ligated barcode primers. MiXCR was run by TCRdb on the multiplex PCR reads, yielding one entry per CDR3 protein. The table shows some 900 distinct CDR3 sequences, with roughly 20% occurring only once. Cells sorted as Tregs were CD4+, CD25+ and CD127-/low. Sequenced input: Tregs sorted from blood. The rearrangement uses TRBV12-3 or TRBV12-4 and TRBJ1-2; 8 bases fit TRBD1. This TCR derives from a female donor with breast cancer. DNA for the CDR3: TGTGCCAGCAGCACGACAGGGGACGTTAACTATGGCTACACCTTC. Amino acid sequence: CASSTTGDVNYGYTF.